Below, 19 T cell receptor beta chains from the same sample are listed, as sequenced in a study of blood T cell repertoires in COVID-19. Repertoires were generated with immunoSEQ multiplex PCR, while TCRdb's copy carries only in-frame clones and drops some. Here the sample spans roughly 400,000 clones, about nine tenths being singletons. Material for sequencing was PBMCs or T cells enriched from blood (not recorded which). The source is a woman aged 40-49 years who had been exposed to COVID-19.

The chain couples TRBV19 to TRBJ1-1; D perhaps matches TRBD1 (5 bases). The CDR3 sequence is 14 residues long. V was pared by 6 bases and J by 0 bases, with 11 bases between. CDR1 and CDR2 from the germline V gene are LNHDA and SQIVND (reference sequence). As DNA, the CDR3 is TGTGCCAGTAGCCAAGGGGATATGAACACTGAAGCTTTCTTT. Encoded protein: CASSQGDMNTEAFF.

This clone was observed a few times. The rearrangement joins TRBV6-5 to TRBJ2-3; tentatively, D is TRBD2 (6 bases). Trimming cost V 1 base and J 0 bases, with 11 bases left between them. The germline V gene encodes CDR1 MNHEY and CDR2 SVGAGI. The CDR3 is made up of 16 amino acids. The CDR3 bases are TGTGCCAGCAGTTACTTTGGCGGGGCAAGCACAGATACGCAGTATTTT. This sequence encodes CASSYFGGASTDTQYF.

This chain connects TRBV10-3 to TRBJ1-1, with TRBD1 as a possible D gene (6 bases). The CDR3 covers 12 residues. CDR1 is ENHRY and CDR2 is SYGVKD in the germline V gene. The V gene lost 1 base and the J gene lost 8 bases, with 8 bases spanning the gap. The DNA of the CDR3 is TGTGCCATCAGTGAGTTTCAGGGGGAAGCTTTCTTT. Amino acids: CAISEFQGEAFF.

This chain links TRBV5-4 with TRBJ2-3, with D possibly matching TRBD2 (5 bases). This CDR3 region has 15 residues. Per the germline V gene, CDR1 is SGHNT and CDR2 is YYREEE (reference sequence). V dropped 3 bases and J dropped 6 bases, with 17 bases sitting between them. In DNA form, the CDR3 reads TGTGCCAGCAGCTCCAAAGGGAGCCTGTCTGATACGCAGTATTTT. Translating gives CASSSKGSLSDTQYF.

The chain couples TRBV9 to TRBJ2-7; the D is unclear. The V and J ends lost 4 bases and 2 bases respectively, with 16 bases between them. The CDR3 runs to 15 residues. Germline CDR1 reads SGDLS; CDR2 reads YYNGEE. CDR3 DNA: TGTGCCAGCAGCCCAGGTTCAGGATCAACCTACGAGCAGTACTTC. Its translation: CASSPGSGSTYEQYF. The variable domain in full, completed from reference TRBV9 and TRBJ2-7, reads DSGVTQTPKHLITATGQRVTLRCSPRSGDLSVYWYQQSLDQGLQFLIQYYNGEERAKGNILERFSAQQFPDLHSELNLSSLELGDSALYFCASSPGSGSTYEQYFGPGTRLTVT.

This chain joins TRBV2 and TRBJ1-2; the D gene is possibly TRBD1 (5 bases). CDR3 size: 16 residues. V lost 2 bases and J 4 bases, leaving 17 bases between the germline ends. Germline V CDR1 and CDR2: SNHLY, FYNNEI. The CDR3 region is CASSEWGRTASYGYTF. The CDR3 nucleotides are TGTGCCAGCAGTGAATGGGGGAGGACGGCGTCCTATGGCTACACCTTC.

This chain links TRBV21-1 with TRBJ2-7; TRBD2, the D gene given by the table, was not confirmed from the DNA. TRBV21-1 is flagged as a pseudogene. CDR3 size: 15 residues. CDR3 residues: CASSSRLADGFEQYF. The CDR3 region has the DNA TGTGCCAGCAGCAGTCGACTAGCGGATGGGTTCGAGCAGTACTTC.

V is TRBV30 and J is TRBJ2-2, with no clear D. The CDR3 consists of 13 residues. The germline gives CDR1 GTSNPN, CDR2 SVGIG (reference sequence). V lost 5 bases to trimming and J lost 0 bases, with 7 bases between them. CDR3 nucleotides: TGTGCCTGGGGATACACGAACACCGGGGAGCTGTTTTTT. This translates into CAWGYTNTGELFF.

The sample holds one count of this clone. This CDR3 is CASSRANTGELFF. CDR3 DNA sequence: TGTGCCAGCTCACGCGCGAACACCGGGGAGCTGTTTTTT. This rearrangement joins TRBV18 to TRBJ2-2, with D unresolved. V shed 4 bases and J shed 0 bases, with 3 bases lying between them. The CDR3 is 13 residues long. Germline CDR1 KGHSH, CDR2 LQKENI.

This clone has more than one count but fewer than ten. V and J are TRBV6-5 and TRBJ1-1; D remains ambiguous. Germline CDR1 reads MNHEY; CDR2 reads SVGAGI. The CDR3 extends over 14 amino acids. Trimming left V 10 bases short and J 0 bases short, with 15 bases between. The CDR3 nucleotides read TGTGCCACCGCAGGCCAACCCATGAACACTGAAGCTTTCTTT. Translation gives CATAGQPMNTEAFF.

The V call is TRBV7-2, the J call TRBJ2-2; TRBD2 matches 7 bases. Germline assignment: CDR1 SGHTA and CDR2 FQGNSA. V shed 5 bases, J shed 6 bases, and the junction held 9 bases outside the gene matches. The CDR3 sequence is 15 residues long. CDR3 sequence reads: CASSPTSLAAGELFF. CDR3 in DNA: TGTGCCAGCAGCCCGACGTCTCTAGCGGCCGGGGAGCTGTTTTTT.

The chain joins TRBV2 to TRBJ1-3; D is ambiguous. V shed 8 bases and J shed 1 base, with 6 bases lying between them. The length of the CDR3 is 12 residues. Germline V lookup: CDR1 SNHLY, CDR2 FYNNEI. CDR3 nucleotide sequence: TGTGCCAGCCTCGTTTCTGGAAACACCATATATTTT. It specifies CASLVSGNTIYF.

The J gene is TRBJ2-7, the V gene TRBV18, with D possibly matching TRBD1 (6 bases). Trimming pared 3 bases from V and 0 bases from J, leaving 27 bases between. The CDR3 sequence is 20 residues long. Germline-derived CDR1 and CDR2 are KGHSH and LQKENI. The CDR3 DNA reads as TGTGCCAGCTCACCCTTGGGCATCAGGGTAAGGCAGGGGAGCTCCTACGAGCAGTACTTC. It specifies CASSPLGIRVRQGSSYEQYF. Full variable domain (outside the CDR3, taken from reference TRBV18 and TRBJ2-7): NAGVMQNPRHLVRRRGQEARLRCSPMKGHSHVYWYRQLPEEGLKFMVYLQKENIIDESGMPKERFSAEFPKEGPSILRIQQVVRGDSAAYFCASSPLGIRVRQGSSYEQYFGPGTRLTVT.

This chain uses TRBV27 with TRBJ1-2, with D perhaps matching TRBD1 (5 bases). Looked up from germline, CDR1 is MNHEY and CDR2 is SMNVEV (reference sequence). CDR3 size: 13 residues. Trimming stripped 5 bases from V and 4 bases from J, with 11 bases between. The chain's CDR3 is CASSLGAVYGYTF. CDR3 nucleotides: TGTGCCAGCAGTCTAGGGGCAGTCTATGGCTACACCTTC.

The chain links TRBV7-9 to TRBJ2-2; 11 bases are a match to TRBD1. V gave up 3 bases and J gave up 6 bases; unmatched junction bases: 6. Germline loops: CDR1 SEHNR, CDR2 FQNEAQ (reference sequence). The CDR3 is 16 amino acids. The CDR3 DNA sequence: TGTGCCAGCAGCTTCCCCGGGACAGGGGGAGCCGGGGAGCTGTTTTTT. It translates to CASSFPGTGGAGELFF.

The V and J genes are TRBV5-1 and TRBJ1-2; D might be TRBD1 (6 bases). The V gene lost 0 bases and the J gene lost 5 bases, with 11 bases spanning the gap. Germline V gene data show CDR1 as SGHRS and CDR2 as YFSETQ. The CDR3 loop spans 14 amino acids. CDR3 nucleotides: TGCGCCAGCAGCTTGGATGGCAGGGGATATGGCTACACCTTC. Translated, it gives CASSLDGRGYGYTF. The complete variable domain, with remaining parts taken from reference TRBV5-1 and TRBJ1-2, reads KAGVTQTPRYLIKTRGQQVTLSCSPISGHRSVSWYQQTPGQGLQFLFEYFSETQRNKGNFPGRFSGRQFSNSRSEMNVSTLELGDSALYLCASSLDGRGYGYTFGSGTRLTVV.

The genes are TRBV6-6 and TRBJ1-1; D gene unclear. This CDR3 is 16 amino acids long. Germline V gene lookup returns CDR1 MNHNY and CDR2 SVGAGI (reference sequence). Trimming stripped 6 bases from V and 0 bases from J, with 17 bases between. The CDR3 sequence: CASSPPREPMNTEAFF. Here the CDR3 DNA reads TGTGCCAGCAGCCCCCCCCGGGAGCCCATGAACACTGAAGCTTTCTTT.

This chain links TRBV15 with TRBJ2-5, with D unclear. Germline lookup yields CDR1 LNHNV and CDR2 YYDKDF (reference sequence). V was shortened by 5 bases and J by 1 base, with 5 bases between the two germline ends. The CDR3 loop spans 12 amino acids. As DNA, the CDR3 is TGTGCCACCAGCCCTCGCCAAGAGACCCAGTACTTC. This codes for CATSPRQETQYF.

This clone was recorded only once. The chain couples TRBV9 to TRBJ2-7, with 9 nucleotides matching TRBD1. The germline CDR1 and CDR2 sequences are SGDLS and YYNGEE. The CDR3 extends over 14 amino acids. V was pared by 2 bases and J by 3 bases, with 3 bases of the junction left unmatched. The CDR3 here is CASSVGQGFYEQYF. The CDR3 DNA reads TGTGCCAGCAGCGTGGGACAGGGTTTCTACGAGCAGTACTTC.